This is a list of T cell receptor beta chains from one sample in a study of T-cell memory formation after mild COVID-19. TCRdb re-analysed the 5' RACE reads in MiXCR, keeping a single row per CDR3 protein. The sample lists around 470,000 distinct CDR3 sequences, 20% occurring once. The sample taken for sequencing was PBMCs or a T cell subset sorted from them (not recorded which). These receptors came from an adult woman who had mild COVID-19 (a few samples of this study predate the infection). Cell type and time point are not known. Each CDR3 is given with its conserved first and last residue.

>TRBJ2-2|TRBV12-3/TRBV12-4
CASGRNVGELFF
>TRBJ2-5|TRBV7-8
CASSLGVGVLETQYF
>TRBJ2-2|TRBV29-1
CSGRESSGELFF
>TRBJ1-2|TRBV12-3/TRBV12-4
CASSLHPINYGYTF
>TRBJ2-1|TRBV5-1
CASSFMEGTTGDEQFF
>TRBJ1-4|TRBV20-1
CSARPRGLTVNEKLFF
>TRBJ2-3|TRBV5-1
CASSLAQITDTQYF
>TRBJ2-7|TRBV4-3
CASSQYGGAYEQYF
>TRBJ1-1|TRBV12-3/TRBV12-4
CASILQPTEAFF
>TRBJ2-7|TRBV13
CASSDTGTSVFEQYF
>TRBJ1-1|TRBV19
CASSRSTGNTEAFF